Below are 4 T cell receptor beta chains sequenced from a single sample in a study of cytomegalovirus exposure and HLA in healthy donors. The PCR ran on 60 Vbeta and 13 Jbeta primers. Generated by immunoSEQ multiplex PCR, the TCRdb table keeps only in-frame clones and is missing some. There are 110,000 or so clones in the sample; approximately 80% occur only once, and 4% to 5% lies in the top ten. Sequencing was done on a sample of PBMCs. The receptor source for this set is a man over 45 in good health and CMV-seropositive.

This chain connects TRBV5-1 to TRBJ2-1, with TRBD2 matching over 11 bases. The trim removed 0 bases at V and 15 bases at J, leaving 11 bases unmatched. The CDR3 is 15 residues long. The germline CDR1 and CDR2 sequences are SGHRS and YFSETQ. CDR3 region: CASSLASGGMPDLFF. The CDR3, as DNA: TGCGCCAGCAGCTTGGCTAGCGGGGGGATGCCGGACTTGTTCTTC. The full variable domain, with the rest looked up from reference TRBV5-1 and TRBJ2-1, is KAGVTQTPRYLIKTRGQQVTLSCSPISGHRSVSWYQQTPGQGLQFLFEYFSETQRNKGNFPGRFSGRQFSNSRSEMNVSTLELGDSALYLCASSLASGGMPDLFFGPGTRLTVL.

This chain links TRBV5-1 with TRBJ1-1; no definite D call. Germline V gene data show CDR1 as SGHRS and CDR2 as YFSETQ. The V and J ends lost 5 bases and 0 bases respectively, with 11 bases between them. CDR3 length equals 14 residues. The chain's CDR3 is CASSAGSLNTEAFF. Written as DNA, the CDR3 is TGCGCCAGCAGTGCCGGGTCGTTGAACACTGAAGCTTTCTTT.

The gene calls are TRBV5-4 and TRBJ2-7, with TRBD2 matching 10 bases. Germline CDR1 reads SGHNT; CDR2 reads YYREEE (reference sequence). There are 15 residues in the CDR3. J gave up 5 bases and V 0 bases, and 5 bases lay outside the gene matches. In DNA, the CDR3 is TGTGCCAGCAGCTTGGCTAGCGGGAGTAAAAACGAGCAGTACTTC. Its protein is CASSLASGSKNEQYF.

This clone has ten or more counts. The gene calls are TRBV7-9 and TRBJ2-1; D remains unclear. The CDR3 is 13 amino acids. Trimming removed 1 base at V and 4 bases at J, with 5 bases between. Germline V gene data show CDR1 as SEHNR and CDR2 as FQNEAQ (reference sequence). The CDR3 spells CASSLVRYNEQFF. Here the CDR3 DNA reads TGTGCCAGCAGCTTAGTGAGGTACAATGAGCAGTTCTTC.